The clone carrying this T cell receptor beta chain was recorded only once. The sample originates from a study of blood T cell repertoires in COVID-19. Across the study: Specimens from acute and convalescent COVID-19 originated in the United States, Italy and Spain. PBMCs, B-cell-depleted T cells, or T cells were the source of the cDNA or gDNA that made up the material.

Original handling: The authors estimated nucleated cell counts from reference gene primer amplification. Clones were sequenced by immunoSEQ multiplex PCR, and TCRdb holds only the in-frame ones, with some missing. V, J and clone size reflect that table, while D and trimming were determined from the DNA. This table holds approximately 60,000 clones, roughly 90% found once. Those enrolled in Seattle joined during active infection and were followed longitudinally afterward. This receptor was identified in a woman older than 75 with COVID-19, enrolled during active disease. The sequencing sample was made of peripheral blood.

CDR3 sequence: CASSLMGQGDSPLHF. CDR3 sequence (DNA): TGTGCCAGCAGCTTGATGGGACAGGGCGATTCACCCCTCCACTTT. The chain combines TRBV5-6 with TRBJ1-6, with 9 bases matching TRBD1. This CDR3 has 15 residues. V dropped 1 base and J dropped 8; count of bases not matched to a gene: 4. CDR1 is SGHDT and CDR2 is YYEEEE in the germline V gene.